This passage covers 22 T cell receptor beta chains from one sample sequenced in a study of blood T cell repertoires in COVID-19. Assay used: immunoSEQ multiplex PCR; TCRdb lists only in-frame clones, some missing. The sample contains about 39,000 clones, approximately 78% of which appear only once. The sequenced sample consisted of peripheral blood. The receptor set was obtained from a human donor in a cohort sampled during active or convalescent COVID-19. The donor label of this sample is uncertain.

The CDR3 bases are TGCGCCAGCAGCCAACTTCCGGGACTAGCGGGGTTTGGGGGTTACAATGAGCAGTTCTTC. It encodes CASSQLPGLAGFGGYNEQFF. The genes are TRBV4-1 and TRBJ2-1; 13 positions agree with TRBD2. Germline lookup yields CDR1 MGHRA and CDR2 YSYEKL. V was pared by 2 bases and J by 4 bases, with 14 bases of the junction left unmatched. The length of the CDR3 is 20 residues.

CDR3 DNA: TGTGCCAGCAGCCAAGGGTTCGCAGGCAGCTACGAGCAGTACTTC. It yields the protein CASSQGFAGSYEQYF. The chain couples TRBV3-1 (or the pseudogene TRBV3-2) to TRBJ2-7; no definite D call. The CDR3 consists of 15 residues. Germline CDR1 LGHDT, CDR2 YNNKEL (reference sequence). With 1 base removed from V and 3 bases from J, the gap between germline ends came to 13 bases.

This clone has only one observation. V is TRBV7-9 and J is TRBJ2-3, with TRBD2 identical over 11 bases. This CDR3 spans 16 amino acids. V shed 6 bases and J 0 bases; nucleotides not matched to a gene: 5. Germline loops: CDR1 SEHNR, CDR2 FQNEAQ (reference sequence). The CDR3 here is CASRSLAGGSTDTQYF. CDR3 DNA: TGTGCCAGCAGATCCCTAGCGGGAGGTAGCACAGATACGCAGTATTTT.

The CDR3 DNA sequence: TGTGCCAGCAGCTTATTCGGTCTACAAGGACAGTCCACAGATACGCAGTATTTT. It specifies CASSLFGLQGQSTDTQYF. V gene TRBV7-2 combines with J gene TRBJ2-3; TRBD1 is a possible D gene (6 bases). Trimming took off 2 bases at V and 2 bases at J, with 20 bases between the two ends. This CDR3 is 18 amino acids long. Germline V gene data show CDR1 as SGHTA and CDR2 as FQGNSA.

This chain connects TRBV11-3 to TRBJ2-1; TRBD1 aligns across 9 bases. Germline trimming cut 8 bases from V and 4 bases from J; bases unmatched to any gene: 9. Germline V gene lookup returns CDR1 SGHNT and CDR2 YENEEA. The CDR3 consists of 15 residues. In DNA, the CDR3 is TGTGCCAGCGGCACCCGGGACAGGGCTTACAATGAGCAGTTCTTC. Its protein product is CASGTRDRAYNEQFF.

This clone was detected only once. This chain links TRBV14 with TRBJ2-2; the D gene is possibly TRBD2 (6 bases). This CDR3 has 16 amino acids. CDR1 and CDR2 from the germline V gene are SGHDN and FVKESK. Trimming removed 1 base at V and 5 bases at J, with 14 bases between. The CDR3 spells CASSQGTTRATGELFF. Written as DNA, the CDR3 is TGTGCCAGCAGCCAAGGGACTACTAGGGCTACCGGGGAGCTGTTTTTT.

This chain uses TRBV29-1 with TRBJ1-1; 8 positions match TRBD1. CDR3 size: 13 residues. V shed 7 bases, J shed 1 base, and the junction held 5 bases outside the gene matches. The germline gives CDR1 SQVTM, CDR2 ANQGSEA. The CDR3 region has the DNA TGCAGCGCAGGGGGCGGACAGAACACTGAAGCTTTCTTT. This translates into CSAGGGQNTEAFF.

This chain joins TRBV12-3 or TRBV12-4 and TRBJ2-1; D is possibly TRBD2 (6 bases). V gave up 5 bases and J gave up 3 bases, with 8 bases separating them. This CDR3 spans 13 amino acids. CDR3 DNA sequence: TGTGCCAGCAGTCGGGAGTTCTACAATGAGCAGTTCTTC. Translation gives CASSREFYNEQFF.

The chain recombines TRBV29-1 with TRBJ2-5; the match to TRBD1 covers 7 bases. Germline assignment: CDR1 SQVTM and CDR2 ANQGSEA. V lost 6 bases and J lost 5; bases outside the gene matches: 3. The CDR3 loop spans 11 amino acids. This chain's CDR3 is CSVGTAETQYF. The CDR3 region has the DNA TGCAGCGTGGGGACAGCCGAGACCCAGTACTTC.

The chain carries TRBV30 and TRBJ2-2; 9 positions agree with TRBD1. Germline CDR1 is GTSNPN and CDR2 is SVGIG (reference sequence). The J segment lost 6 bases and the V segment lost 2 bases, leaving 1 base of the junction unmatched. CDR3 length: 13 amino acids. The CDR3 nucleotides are TGTGCCTGGAGTTACAGGGGGCCCGGGGAGCTGTTTTTT. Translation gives CAWSYRGPGELFF.

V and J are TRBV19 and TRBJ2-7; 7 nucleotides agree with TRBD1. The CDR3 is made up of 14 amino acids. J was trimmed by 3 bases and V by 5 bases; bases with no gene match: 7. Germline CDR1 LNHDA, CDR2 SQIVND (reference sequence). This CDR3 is CASSPGTDHYEQYF. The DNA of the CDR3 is TGTGCCAGTAGTCCAGGGACAGACCACTACGAGCAGTACTTC. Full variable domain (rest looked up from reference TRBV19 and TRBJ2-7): DGGITQSPKYLFRKEGQNVTLSCEQNLNHDAMYWYRQDPGQGLRLIYYSQIVNDFQKGDIAEGYSVSREKKESFPLTVTSAQKNPTAFYLCASSPGTDHYEQYFGPGTRLTVT.

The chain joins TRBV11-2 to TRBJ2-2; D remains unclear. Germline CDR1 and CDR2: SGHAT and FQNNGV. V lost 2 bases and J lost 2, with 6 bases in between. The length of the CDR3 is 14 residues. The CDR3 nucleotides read TGTGCCAGCAGCTTACCTATAAACACCGGGGAGCTGTTTTTT. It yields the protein CASSLPINTGELFF.

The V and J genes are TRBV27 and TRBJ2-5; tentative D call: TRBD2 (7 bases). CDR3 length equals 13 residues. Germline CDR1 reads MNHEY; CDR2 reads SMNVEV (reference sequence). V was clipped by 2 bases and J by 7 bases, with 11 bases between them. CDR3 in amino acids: CASSLERGGTQYF. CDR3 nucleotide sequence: TGTGCCAGCAGTTTAGAAAGGGGGGGGACCCAGTACTTC.

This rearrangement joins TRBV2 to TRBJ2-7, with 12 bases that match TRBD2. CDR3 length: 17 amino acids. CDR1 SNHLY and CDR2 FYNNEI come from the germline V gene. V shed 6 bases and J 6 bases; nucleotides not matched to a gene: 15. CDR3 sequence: CASSPEGRLAGDPEQYF. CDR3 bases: TGTGCCAGCAGCCCAGAGGGGCGACTAGCGGGAGACCCCGAGCAGTACTTC.

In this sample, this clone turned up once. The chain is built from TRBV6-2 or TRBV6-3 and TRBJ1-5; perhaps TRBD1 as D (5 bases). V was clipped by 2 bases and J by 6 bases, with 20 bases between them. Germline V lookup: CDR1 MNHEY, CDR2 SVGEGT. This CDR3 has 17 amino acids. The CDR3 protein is CASSYRKLVQVGQPQHF. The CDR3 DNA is TGTGCCAGCAGTTACCGTAAATTGGTACAGGTGGGTCAGCCCCAGCATTTT.

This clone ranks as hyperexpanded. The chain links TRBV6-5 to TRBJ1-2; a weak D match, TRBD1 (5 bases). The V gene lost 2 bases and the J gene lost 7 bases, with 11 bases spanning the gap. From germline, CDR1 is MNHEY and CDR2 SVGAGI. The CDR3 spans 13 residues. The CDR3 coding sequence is TGTGCCAGCAGTTACCAGGGAAATATTGGCTACACCTTC. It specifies CASSYQGNIGYTF.

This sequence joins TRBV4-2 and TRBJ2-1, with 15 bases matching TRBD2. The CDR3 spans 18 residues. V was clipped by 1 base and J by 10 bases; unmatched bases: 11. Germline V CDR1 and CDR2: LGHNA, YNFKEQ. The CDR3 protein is CASSQGTSGRAAGHEQFF. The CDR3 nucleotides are TGTGCCAGCAGCCAAGGGACTAGCGGGAGGGCCGCCGGGCACGAGCAGTTCTTC.

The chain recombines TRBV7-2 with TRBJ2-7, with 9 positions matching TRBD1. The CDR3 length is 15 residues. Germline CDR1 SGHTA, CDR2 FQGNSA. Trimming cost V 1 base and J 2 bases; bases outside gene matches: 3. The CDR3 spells CASSLGTGEAYEQYF. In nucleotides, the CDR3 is TGTGCCAGCAGCTTAGGGACAGGGGAAGCCTACGAGCAGTACTTC.

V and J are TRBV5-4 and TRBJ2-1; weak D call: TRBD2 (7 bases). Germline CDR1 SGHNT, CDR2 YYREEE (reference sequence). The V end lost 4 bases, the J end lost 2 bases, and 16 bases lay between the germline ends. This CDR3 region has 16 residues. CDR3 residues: CASSAERDIAYNEQFF. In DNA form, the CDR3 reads TGTGCCAGCAGCGCTGAGCGGGACATAGCCTACAATGAGCAGTTCTTC.

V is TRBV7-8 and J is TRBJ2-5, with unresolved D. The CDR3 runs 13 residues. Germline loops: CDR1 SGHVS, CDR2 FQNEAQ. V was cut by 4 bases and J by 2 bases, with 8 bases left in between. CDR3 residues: CASSSLTQETQYF. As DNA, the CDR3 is TGTGCCAGCAGCTCCTTGACACAAGAGACCCAGTACTTC. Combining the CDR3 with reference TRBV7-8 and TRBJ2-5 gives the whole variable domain GAGVSQSPRYKVAKRGQDVALRCDPISGHVSLFWYQQALGQGPEFLTYFQNEAQLDKSGLPSDRFFAERPEGSVSTLKIQRTQQEDSAVYLCASSSLTQETQYFGPGTRLLVL.

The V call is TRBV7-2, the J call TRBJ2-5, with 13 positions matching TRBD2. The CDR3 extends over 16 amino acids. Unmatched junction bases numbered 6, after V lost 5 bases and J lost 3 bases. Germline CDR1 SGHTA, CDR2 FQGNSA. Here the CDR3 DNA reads TGTGCCAGCAGCACCGCCGGACTAGCGGGAGAAGAGACCCAGTACTTC. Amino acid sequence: CASSTAGLAGEETQYF.

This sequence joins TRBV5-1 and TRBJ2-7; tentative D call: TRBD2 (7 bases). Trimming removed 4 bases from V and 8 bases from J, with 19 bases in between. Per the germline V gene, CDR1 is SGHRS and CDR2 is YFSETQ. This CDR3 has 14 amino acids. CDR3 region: CASSPGGRSDQQYF. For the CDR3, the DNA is TGCGCCAGCAGCCCGGGGGGCCGCTCTGACCAGCAGTACTTC. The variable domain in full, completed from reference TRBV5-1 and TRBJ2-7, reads KAGVTQTPRYLIKTRGQQVTLSCSPISGHRSVSWYQQTPGQGLQFLFEYFSETQRNKGNFPGRFSGRQFSNSRSEMNVSTLELGDSALYLCASSPGGRSDQQYFGPGTRLTVT.